The present T cell receptor (beta chain) was sequenced within a study of blood T cell repertoires in COVID-19. Across the study: COVID-19 samples collected from the United States, Italy and Spain covered acute and convalescent phases. The cDNA or gDNA used as material had been derived from T cells, B-cell-depleted T cells, or PBMCs.

Germline V gene data show CDR1 as SNHLY and CDR2 as FYNNEI. The V end lost 4 bases, the J end lost 1 base, and 5 bases lay between the germline ends. This CDR3 has 12 amino acids. Original processing notes: Amplifying reference gene primers gave estimates of nucleated cell counts. Assay: immunoSEQ multiplex PCR; the TCRdb copy retains only in-frame clones and omits some. Clone size and V and J calls were adopted from that table, with D and trimming inferred from the DNA. The sample records about 69,000 clones, 86% being singletons. Seattle-derived patients entered the study during active infection and were followed longitudinally.

The chain carries TRBV2 and TRBJ2-7; D call uncertain. The sequencing input was peripheral blood. The clonotype comes from a man aged 40-49 years with COVID-19, enrolled during active disease. Here the CDR3 reads CASSGVSYEQYF. CDR3 nucleotide sequence: TGTGCCAGCAGTGGCGTTTCCTACGAGCAGTACTTC.